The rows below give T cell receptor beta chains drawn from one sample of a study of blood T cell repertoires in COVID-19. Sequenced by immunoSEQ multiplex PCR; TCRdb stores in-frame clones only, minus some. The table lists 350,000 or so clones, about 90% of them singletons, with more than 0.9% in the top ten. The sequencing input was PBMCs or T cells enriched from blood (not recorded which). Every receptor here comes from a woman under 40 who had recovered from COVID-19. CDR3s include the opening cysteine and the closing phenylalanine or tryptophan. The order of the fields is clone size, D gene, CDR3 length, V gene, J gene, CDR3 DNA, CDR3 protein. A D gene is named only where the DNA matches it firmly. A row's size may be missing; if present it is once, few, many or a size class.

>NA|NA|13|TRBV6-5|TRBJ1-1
TGTGCCAGCAGCCACACCTTGAACACTGAAGCTTTCTTT
CASSHTLNTEAFF
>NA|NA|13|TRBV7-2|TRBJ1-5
TGTGCCAGCAGCTACAGGGGCAATCAGCCCCAGCATTTT
CASSYRGNQPQHF
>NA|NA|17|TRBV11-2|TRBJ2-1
TGTGCCAGCAGCTTAGTGTTGGGGCAGAACGATAACAATGAGCAGTTCTTC
CASSLVLGQNDNNEQFF
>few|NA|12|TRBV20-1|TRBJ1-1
TGCAGTGCTAGTTTGGACTTACACGGAGCTTTCTTT
CSASLDLHGAFF
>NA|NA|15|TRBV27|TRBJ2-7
TGTGCCAGCAGTGGCGCCGGAGGGGGCGAATACGAGCAGTACTTC
CASSGAGGGEYEQYF
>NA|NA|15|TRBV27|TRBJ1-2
TGTGCCAGCAGCCCAGGCGCCACAGGGTCCTATGGCTACACCTTC
CASSPGATGSYGYTF
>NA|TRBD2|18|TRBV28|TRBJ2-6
TGTGCCAGCACCGACCCGCGGGGGTCTAGGGCTGGGGCCAACGTCCTGACTTTC
CASTDPRGSRAGANVLTF
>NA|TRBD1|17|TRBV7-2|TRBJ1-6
TGTGCCAGCAGCCCCCCGCAGGGACAGGGAAATAATTCACCCCTCCACTTT
CASSPPQGQGNNSPLHF
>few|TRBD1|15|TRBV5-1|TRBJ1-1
TGCGCCAGCAGCTATCAGGGGGCCCCGAACACTGAAGCTTTCTTT
CASSYQGAPNTEAFF
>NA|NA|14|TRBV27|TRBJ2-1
TGTGCCAGCAGTTTGGGGACATTATACAATGAGCAGTTCTTC
CASSLGTLYNEQFF
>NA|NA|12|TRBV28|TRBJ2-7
TGTGCCAGCAGTCGAGAGGGATCCGAGCAGTACTTC
CASSREGSEQYF
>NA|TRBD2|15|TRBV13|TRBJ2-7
TGTGCCAGCAGCCCGAGTAGCGGGGGGGCGTACGAGCAGTACTTC
CASSPSSGGAYEQYF
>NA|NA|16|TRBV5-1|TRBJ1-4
TGCGCCAGCAGCATGGGGAGCGCAGGGCGAAATGAAAAACTGTTTTTT
CASSMGSAGRNEKLFF
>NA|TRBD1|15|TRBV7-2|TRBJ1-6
TGTGCCAGCAGCTTTACCGGGACAGGGGATTCACCCCTCCACTTT
CASSFTGTGDSPLHF
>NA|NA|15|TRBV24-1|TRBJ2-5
TGTGCCACCAGTGATTTCTCCCGGTCCCAAGAGACCCAGTACTTC
CATSDFSRSQETQYF
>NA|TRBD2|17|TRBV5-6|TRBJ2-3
TGTGCCAGCAGCTCACTAGCGGGGGGCTCTAGCACAGATACGCAGTATTTT
CASSSLAGGSSTDTQYF
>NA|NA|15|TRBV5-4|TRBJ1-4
TGTGCCAGCAGCTTGGGTGGGAGGCCTAATGAAAAACTGTTTTTT
CASSLGGRPNEKLFF
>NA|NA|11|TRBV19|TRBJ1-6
TGTGCCAGTAGTCAGAATTCACCCCTCCACTTT
CASSQNSPLHF
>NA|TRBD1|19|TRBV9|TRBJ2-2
TGTGCCAGCAGCGTAGCAACCCCGAGGACAGGGGTGGGCACCGGGGAGCTGTTTTTT
CASSVATPRTGVGTGELFF
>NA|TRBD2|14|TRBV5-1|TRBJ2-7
TGCGCCAGCAGCTTGGGGCGGGGGAAGTACGAGCAGTACTTC
CASSLGRGKYEQYF